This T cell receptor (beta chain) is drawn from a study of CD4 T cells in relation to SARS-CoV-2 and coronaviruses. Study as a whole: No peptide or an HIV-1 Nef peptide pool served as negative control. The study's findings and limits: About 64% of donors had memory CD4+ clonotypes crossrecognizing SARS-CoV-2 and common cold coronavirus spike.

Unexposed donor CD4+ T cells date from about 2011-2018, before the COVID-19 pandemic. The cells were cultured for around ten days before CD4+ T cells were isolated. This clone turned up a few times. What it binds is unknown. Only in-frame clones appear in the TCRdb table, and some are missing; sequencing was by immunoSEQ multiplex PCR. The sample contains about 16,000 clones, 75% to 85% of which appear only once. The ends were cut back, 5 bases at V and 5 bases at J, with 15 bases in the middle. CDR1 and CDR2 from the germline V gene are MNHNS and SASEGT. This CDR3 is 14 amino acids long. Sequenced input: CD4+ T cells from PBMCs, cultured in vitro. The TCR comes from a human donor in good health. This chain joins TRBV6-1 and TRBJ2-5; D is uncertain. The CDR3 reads CASSSPANAETQYF. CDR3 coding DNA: TGTGCCAGCAGTTCCCCAGCCAACGCGGAGACCCAGTACTTC.